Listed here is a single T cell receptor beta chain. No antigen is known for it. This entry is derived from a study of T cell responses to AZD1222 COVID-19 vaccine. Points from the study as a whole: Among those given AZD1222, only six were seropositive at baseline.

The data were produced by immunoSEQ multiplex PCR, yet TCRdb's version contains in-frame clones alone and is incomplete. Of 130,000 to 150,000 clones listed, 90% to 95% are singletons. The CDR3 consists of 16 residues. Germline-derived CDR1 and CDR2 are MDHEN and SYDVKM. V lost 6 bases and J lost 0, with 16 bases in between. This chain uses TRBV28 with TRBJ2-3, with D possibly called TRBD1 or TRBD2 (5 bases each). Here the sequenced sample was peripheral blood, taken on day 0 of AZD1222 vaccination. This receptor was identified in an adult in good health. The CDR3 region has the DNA TGTGCCAGCAGCCCCCGGGGCGGCTCTAGCACAGATACGCAGTATTTT. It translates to CASSPRGGSSTDTQYF.